This T cell receptor beta chain was identified during a study of blood T cell repertoires in COVID-19. Study-level information: Donors in the United States, Italy and Spain gave samples during acute or convalescent COVID-19. In each case, the material was cDNA or gDNA derived from T cells, B-cell-depleted T cells, or PBMCs.

Per the germline V gene, CDR1 is LNHDA and CDR2 is SQIVND (reference sequence). The V gene end was trimmed by 3 bases and the J gene end by 3 bases; junction bases not matched to a gene: 2. This CDR3 contains 14 residues. Source study methods: Reference gene primers were amplified, and this amplification served to estimate nucleated cell counts. Sequenced by immunoSEQ multiplex PCR; TCRdb stores in-frame clones only, minus some. That table gives V, J and clone size, and the DNA gave D and trimming. The sample has about 82,000 clones, 85% seen once. This sequence originates from an older man with active or convalescent COVID-19. The chain links TRBV19 to TRBJ2-1; 7 bases agree with TRBD1. The material sequenced was peripheral blood. CDR3 loop: CASSMGDSYNEQFF. The CDR3 coding sequence is TGTGCCAGTAGTATGGGGGACAGCTACAATGAGCAGTTCTTC.